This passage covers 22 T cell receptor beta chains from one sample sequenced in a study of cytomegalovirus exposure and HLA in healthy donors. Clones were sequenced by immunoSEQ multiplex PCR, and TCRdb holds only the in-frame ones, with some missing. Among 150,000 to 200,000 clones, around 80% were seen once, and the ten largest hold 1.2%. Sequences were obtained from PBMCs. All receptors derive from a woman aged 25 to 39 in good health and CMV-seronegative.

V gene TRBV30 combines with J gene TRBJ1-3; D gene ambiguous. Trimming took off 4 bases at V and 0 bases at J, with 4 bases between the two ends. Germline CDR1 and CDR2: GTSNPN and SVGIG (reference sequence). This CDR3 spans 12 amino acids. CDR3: CAWTPSGNTIYF. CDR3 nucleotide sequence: TGTGCCTGGACTCCCTCTGGAAACACCATATATTTT. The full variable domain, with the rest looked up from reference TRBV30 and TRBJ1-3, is SQTIHQWPATLVQPVGSPLSLECTVEGTSNPNLYWYRQAAGRGLQLLFYSVGIGQISSEVPQNLSASRPQDRQFILSSKKLLLSDSGFYLCAWTPSGNTIYFGEGSWLTVV.

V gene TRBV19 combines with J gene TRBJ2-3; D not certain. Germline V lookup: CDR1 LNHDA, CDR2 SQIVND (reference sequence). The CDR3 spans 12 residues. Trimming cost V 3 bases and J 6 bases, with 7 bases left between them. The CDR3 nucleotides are TGTGCCAGTAGTATGAACAGTGATACGCAGTATTTT. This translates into CASSMNSDTQYF.

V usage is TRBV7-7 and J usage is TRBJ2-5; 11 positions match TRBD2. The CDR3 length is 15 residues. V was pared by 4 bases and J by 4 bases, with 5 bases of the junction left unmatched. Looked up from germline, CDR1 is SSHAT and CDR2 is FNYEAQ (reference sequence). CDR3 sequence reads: CASSSGTSGRETQYF. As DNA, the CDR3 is TGTGCCAGCAGCTCCGGGACTAGCGGAAGAGAGACCCAGTACTTC.

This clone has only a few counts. CDR3 sequence (DNA): TGCAGCGTCTCTCAGGGGGATCAGCCCCAGCATTTT. Protein: CSVSQGDQPQHF. The chain has TRBV29-1 and TRBJ1-5; 7 positions match TRBD1. From germline, CDR1 is SQVTM and CDR2 ANQGSEA. This CDR3 spans 12 amino acids. With V trimmed by 6 bases and J by 5 bases, 4 bases remained unmatched. Full variable domain (rest looked up from reference TRBV29-1 and TRBJ1-5): SAVISQKPSRDICQRGTSLTIQCQVDSQVTMMFWYRQQPGQSLTLIATANQGSEATYESGFVIDKFPISRPNLTFSTLTVSNMSPEDSSIYLCSVSQGDQPQHFGDGTRLSIL.

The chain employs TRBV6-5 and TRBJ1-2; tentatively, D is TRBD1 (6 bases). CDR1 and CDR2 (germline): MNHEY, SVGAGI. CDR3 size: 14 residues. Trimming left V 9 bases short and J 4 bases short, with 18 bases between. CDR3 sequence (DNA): TGTGCCAGTAACAGGGAGGGTGGTGGCTATGGCTACACCTTC. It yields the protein CASNREGGGYGYTF.

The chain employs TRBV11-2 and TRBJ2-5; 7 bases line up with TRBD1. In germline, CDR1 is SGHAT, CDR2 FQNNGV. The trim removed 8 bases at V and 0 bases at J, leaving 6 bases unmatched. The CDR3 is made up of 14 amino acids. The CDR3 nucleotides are TGTGCCAGCTCACAGGGGACCTACCAAGAGACCCAGTACTTC. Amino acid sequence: CASSQGTYQETQYF.

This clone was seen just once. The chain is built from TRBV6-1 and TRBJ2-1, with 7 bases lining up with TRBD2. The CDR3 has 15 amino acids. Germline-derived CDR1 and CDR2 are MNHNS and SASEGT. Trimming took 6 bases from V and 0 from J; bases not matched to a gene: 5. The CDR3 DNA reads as TGTGCCAGCAGGGCACTAGCGATCTCCTACAATGAGCAGTTCTTC. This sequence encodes CASRALAISYNEQFF.

CDR3 nucleotides: TGTGCCAGCAGAAACCGGGACAGAACTCACTACGAGCAGTACTTC. It is translated as CASRNRDRTHYEQYF. This chain uses TRBV6-5 with TRBJ2-7; TRBD1 agrees at 7 bases. The V gene's germline CDR1 is MNHEY and CDR2 SVGAGI. V lost 6 bases to trimming and J lost 3 bases; unmatched junction nucleotides: 11. The CDR3 totals 15 residues.

The CDR3 loop is CASSLGAQETQYF. CDR3 sequence (DNA): TGCGCCAGCAGCTTGGGGGCACAAGAGACCCAGTACTTC. J is TRBJ2-5 and V is TRBV5-1; D call uncertain. The CDR3 sequence is 13 residues long. Trimming removed 0 bases at V and 2 bases at J, with 5 bases between. CDR1 and CDR2 (germline): SGHRS, YFSETQ.

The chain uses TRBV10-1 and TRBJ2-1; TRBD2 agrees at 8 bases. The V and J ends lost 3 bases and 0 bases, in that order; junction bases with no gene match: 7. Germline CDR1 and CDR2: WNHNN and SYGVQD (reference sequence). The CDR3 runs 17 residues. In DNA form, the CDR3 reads TGCGCCAGCAGTGACCCGACTAGCGAGAGCTCCTACAATGAGCAGTTCTTC. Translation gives CASSDPTSESSYNEQFF.

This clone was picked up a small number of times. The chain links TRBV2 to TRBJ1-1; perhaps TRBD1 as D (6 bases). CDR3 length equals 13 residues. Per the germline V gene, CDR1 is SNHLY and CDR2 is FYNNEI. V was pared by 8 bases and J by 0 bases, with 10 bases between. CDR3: CASGDNMNTEAFF. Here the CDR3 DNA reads TGTGCCAGCGGGGACAACATGAACACTGAAGCTTTCTTT.

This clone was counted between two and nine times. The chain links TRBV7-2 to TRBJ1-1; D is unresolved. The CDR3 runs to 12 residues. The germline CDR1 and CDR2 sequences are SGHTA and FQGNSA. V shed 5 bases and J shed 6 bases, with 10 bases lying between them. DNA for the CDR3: TGTGCCAGCAGCCGGTTCGGGGCTGAAGCTTTCTTT. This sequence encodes CASSRFGAEAFF.

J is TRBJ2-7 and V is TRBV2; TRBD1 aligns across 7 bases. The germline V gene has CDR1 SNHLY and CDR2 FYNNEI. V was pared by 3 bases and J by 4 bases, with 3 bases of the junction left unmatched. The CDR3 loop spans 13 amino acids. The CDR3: CASSEDRLYEQYF. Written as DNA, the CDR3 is TGTGCCAGCAGTGAGGACAGGTTGTACGAGCAGTACTTC.

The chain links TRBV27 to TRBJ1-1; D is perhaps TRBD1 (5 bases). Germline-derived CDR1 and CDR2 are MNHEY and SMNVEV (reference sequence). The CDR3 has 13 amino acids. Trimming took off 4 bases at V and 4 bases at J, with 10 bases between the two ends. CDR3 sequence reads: CASSWRGSTEAFF. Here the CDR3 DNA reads TGTGCCAGCAGTTGGAGGGGAAGCACTGAAGCTTTCTTT.

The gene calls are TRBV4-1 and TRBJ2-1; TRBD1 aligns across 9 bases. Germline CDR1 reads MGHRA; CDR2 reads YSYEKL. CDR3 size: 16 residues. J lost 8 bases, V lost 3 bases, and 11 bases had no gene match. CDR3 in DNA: TGCGCCAGCAGCCACACTCCGGGACAGGGTGGGTATGAGCAGTTCTTC. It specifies CASSHTPGQGGYEQFF.

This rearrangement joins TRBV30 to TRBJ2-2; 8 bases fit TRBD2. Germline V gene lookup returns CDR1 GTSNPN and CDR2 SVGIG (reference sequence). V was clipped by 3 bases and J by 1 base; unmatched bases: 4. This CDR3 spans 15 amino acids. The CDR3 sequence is CAWRGAGVNTGELFF. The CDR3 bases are TGTGCCTGGAGAGGAGCGGGAGTGAACACCGGGGAGCTGTTTTTT.

CDR3 protein: CAWSGQGGTDTQYF. CDR3 coding DNA: TGTGCCTGGAGTGGACAGGGCGGCACAGATACGCAGTATTTT. V is TRBV30 and J is TRBJ2-3; TRBD1 matches 7 bases. Germline loops: CDR1 GTSNPN, CDR2 SVGIG (reference sequence). This CDR3 has 14 residues. V trimming: 1 base; J trimming: 1 base; junction bases outside the gene matches: 2.

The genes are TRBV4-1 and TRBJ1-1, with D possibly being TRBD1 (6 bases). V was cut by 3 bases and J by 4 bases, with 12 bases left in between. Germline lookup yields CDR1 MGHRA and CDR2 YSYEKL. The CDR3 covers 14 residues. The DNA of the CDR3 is TGCGCCAGCAGCCACCTGGGAGGGGGCACTGAAGCTTTCTTT. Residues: CASSHLGGGTEAFF.

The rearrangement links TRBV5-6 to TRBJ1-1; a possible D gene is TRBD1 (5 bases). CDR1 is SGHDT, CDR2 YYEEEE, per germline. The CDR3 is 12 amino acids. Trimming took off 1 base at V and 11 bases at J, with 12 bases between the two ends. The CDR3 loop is CASSLTAGQAFF. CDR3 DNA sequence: TGTGCCAGCAGCTTGACCGCGGGGCAGGCTTTCTTT.

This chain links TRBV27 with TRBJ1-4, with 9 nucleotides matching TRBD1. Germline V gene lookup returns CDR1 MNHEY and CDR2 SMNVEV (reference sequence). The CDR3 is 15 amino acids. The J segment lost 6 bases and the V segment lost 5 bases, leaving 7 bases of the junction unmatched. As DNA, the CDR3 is TGTGCCAGCAGTATTGGACAGGGGAAAGATGAAAAACTGTTTTTT. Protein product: CASSIGQGKDEKLFF. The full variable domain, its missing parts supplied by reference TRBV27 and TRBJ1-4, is EAQVTQNPRYLITVTGKKLTVTCSQNMNHEYMSWYRQDPGLGLRQIYYSMNVEVTDKGDVPEGYKVSRKEKRNFPLILESPSPNQTSLYFCASSIGQGKDEKLFFGSGTQLSVL.

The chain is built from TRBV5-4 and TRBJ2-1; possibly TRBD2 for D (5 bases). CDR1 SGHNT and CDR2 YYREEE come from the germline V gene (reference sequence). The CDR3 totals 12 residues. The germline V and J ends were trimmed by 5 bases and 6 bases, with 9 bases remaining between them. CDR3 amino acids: CASSGLVNEQFF. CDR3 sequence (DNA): TGTGCCAGCAGTGGACTGGTCAATGAGCAGTTCTTC.

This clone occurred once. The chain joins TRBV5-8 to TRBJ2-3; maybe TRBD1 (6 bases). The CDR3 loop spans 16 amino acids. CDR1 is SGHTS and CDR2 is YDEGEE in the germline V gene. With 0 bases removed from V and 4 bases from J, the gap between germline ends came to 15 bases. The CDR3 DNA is TGTGCCAGCAGCTTGGGACAGGTCACTTGGGCAGATACGCAGTATTTT. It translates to CASSLGQVTWADTQYF.